These 32 T cell receptor beta chains share one sample of origin, sequenced in a study of cytomegalovirus exposure and HLA in healthy donors. Researchers ran the PCR with 60 Vbeta and 13 Jbeta primers. Sequencing used immunoSEQ multiplex PCR; TCRdb keeps in-frame clones, though not all of them. The data contain approximately 110,000 clones, just under 75% of them singletons. Specimen: PBMCs. These receptor sequences come from a man aged 55 to 70 in good health and CMV-seropositive.

The gene calls are TRBV29-1 and TRBJ2-7, with a weak D call TRBD2 (6 bases). CDR3 size: 14 residues. CDR1 is SQVTM and CDR2 is ANQGSEA in the germline V gene. With 4 bases removed from V and 3 bases from J, the gap between germline ends came to 16 bases. This CDR3 is CSVVAQGLVYEQYF. The CDR3 nucleotides read TGCAGCGTTGTAGCGCAGGGACTCGTCTACGAGCAGTACTTC.

The sample holds one count of this clone. The chain uses TRBV7-2 and TRBJ2-1, with TRBD1 matching over 9 bases. The CDR3 has 12 residues. Germline trimming cut 8 bases from V and 9 bases from J; bases unmatched to any gene: 5. The germline V gene has CDR1 SGHTA and CDR2 FQGNSA. The CDR3 DNA follows: TGTGCCAGCTCGACAGGGGGAAGTGAGCAGTTCTTC. Its protein is CASSTGGSEQFF.

This clone occurred once. The chain combines TRBV6-1 with TRBJ1-5; possible D gene TRBD1, 6 bases. Germline CDR1 reads MNHNS; CDR2 reads SASEGT. This CDR3 is 14 amino acids long. Trimming took 9 bases from V and 1 from J, leaving 13 bases between them. CDR3 DNA: TGTGCCAGTCTGAGGGACACGAGCAATCAGCCCCAGCATTTT. Translated, it gives CASLRDTSNQPQHF.

A few counts support this clone. The chain carries TRBV28 and TRBJ2-1; 14 bases map to TRBD2. The trim removed 5 bases at V and 8 bases at J, leaving 8 bases unmatched. This CDR3 contains 16 residues. The germline V gene has CDR1 MDHEN and CDR2 SYDVKM. CDR3 sequence reads: CASSPRLAGGPHEQFF. The CDR3 DNA reads as TGTGCCAGCAGTCCACGACTAGCGGGGGGGCCCCATGAGCAGTTCTTC.

The chain employs TRBV27 and TRBJ1-2, with 10 nucleotides matching TRBD1. V lost 8 bases, J lost 8 bases, and 8 bases stayed unmatched. Per germline, CDR1 MNHEY and CDR2 SMNVEV (reference sequence). The CDR3 is 13 amino acids. The CDR3 loop is CASGYRDRGGYTF. CDR3 nucleotide sequence: TGTGCCAGCGGTTACCGGGACAGGGGAGGCTACACCTTC.

The chain couples TRBV6-5 to TRBJ1-2; D perhaps matches TRBD1 (5 bases). Per the germline V gene, CDR1 is MNHEY and CDR2 is SVGAGI. With 6 bases removed from V and 2 bases from J, the gap between germline ends came to 10 bases. The CDR3 has 13 residues. The CDR3 DNA reads TGTGCCAGCAGCCAGACAGACAACTATGGCTACACCTTC. This gives the protein CASSQTDNYGYTF.

This clone has only a few counts. This chain connects TRBV14 to TRBJ2-7; 8 bases are a match to TRBD1. Trimming at V came to 3 bases and at J to 3 bases, leaving 7 bases not matched to a gene. Germline CDR1 SGHDN, CDR2 FVKESK. This CDR3 has 15 amino acids. CDR3 protein: CASSQYRDRYYEQYF. The DNA of the CDR3 is TGTGCCAGCAGCCAGTACAGGGACAGGTACTACGAGCAGTACTTC.

This chain joins TRBV30 and TRBJ1-2; D may be TRBD1 (5 bases). CDR3 length: 11 amino acids. Germline V gene lookup returns CDR1 GTSNPN and CDR2 SVGIG (reference sequence). Trimming took off 5 bases at V and 5 bases at J, with 9 bases between the two ends. As DNA, the CDR3 is TGTGCCTGGGGGAGGACATATGGCTACACCTTC. Its protein is CAWGRTYGYTF.

The J gene is TRBJ1-1, the V gene TRBV20-1; maybe TRBD1 (5 bases). The germline gives CDR1 DFQATT, CDR2 SNEGSKA (reference sequence). The CDR3 contains 11 residues. CDR3 region: CTYRSNTEAFF. CDR3 sequence (DNA): TGCACCTACAGGTCGAACACTGAAGCTTTCTTT.

This chain connects TRBV4-1 to TRBJ2-7, with 10 nucleotides matching TRBD1. The junction had 12 bases not matched to a gene; V was cut back by 6 bases and J by 4 bases. The CDR3 loop spans 16 amino acids. Germline CDR1 reads MGHRA; CDR2 reads YSYEKL. The CDR3 loop reads CASSRISGTGVYEQYF. The CDR3 DNA is TGCGCCAGCAGTCGGATTTCCGGGACAGGGGTTTACGAGCAGTACTTC.

This chain links TRBV10-3 with TRBJ2-3; possibly TRBD1 for D (6 bases). CDR3 length: 13 residues. Per the germline V gene, CDR1 is ENHRY and CDR2 is SYGVKD. V was pared by 7 bases and J by 2 bases, with 10 bases between. The CDR3 region is CAIKGELTDTQYF. CDR3 bases: TGTGCCATCAAGGGGGAGCTCACAGATACGCAGTATTTT.

The chain employs TRBV7-9 and TRBJ2-2; D ambiguous. This CDR3 is built from 13 residues. Trimming stripped 2 bases from V and 3 bases from J, with 4 bases between. Looked up from germline, CDR1 is SEHNR and CDR2 is FQNEAQ (reference sequence). DNA for the CDR3: TGTGCCAGCAGCTTATCCGACACCGGGGAGCTGTTTTTT. This gives the protein CASSLSDTGELFF. Drawing the rest from reference TRBV7-9 and TRBJ2-2, the complete variable domain is DTGVSQNPRHKITKRGQNVTFRCDPISEHNRLYWYRQTLGQGPEFLTYFQNEAQLEKSRLLSDRFSAERPKGSFSTLEIQRTEQGDSAMYLCASSLSDTGELFFGEGSRLTVL.

CDR3 DNA sequence: TGCGCCAGCAGCAACCGGGGGGATAATAATTCACCCCTCCACTTT. Its protein is CASSNRGDNNSPLHF. J is TRBJ1-6 and V is TRBV5-1, with D possibly TRBD1 on 5 matching bases. Germline values: CDR1 SGHRS, CDR2 YFSETQ. The CDR3 spans 15 residues. The ends were cut back, 4 bases at V and 5 bases at J, with 13 bases in the middle.

This clone appeared a single time. The chain is built from TRBV7-9 and TRBJ1-1, with D perhaps matching TRBD1 (6 bases). Germline values: CDR1 SEHNR, CDR2 FQNEAQ (reference sequence). V gave up 1 base and J gave up 9 bases, with 21 bases separating them. This CDR3 has 16 amino acids. The DNA for the CDR3 is TGTGCCAGCAGCTTAGACCTGGGGCTGACAGGAGCCAAAGCTTTCTTT. Protein: CASSLDLGLTGAKAFF.

This clone was detected once. J is TRBJ1-1 and V is TRBV30, with TRBD1 identical over 7 bases. Losses at the gene ends were 2 bases for V and 2 bases for J; bases not matched to a gene: 2. The CDR3 extends over 13 amino acids. Germline-derived CDR1 and CDR2 are GTSNPN and SVGIG (reference sequence). The chain's CDR3 is CAWSRQGNTEAFF. The CDR3 DNA reads as TGTGCCTGGAGTAGACAGGGAAACACTGAAGCTTTCTTT. The variable domain in full, completed from reference TRBV30 and TRBJ1-1, reads SQTIHQWPATLVQPVGSPLSLECTVEGTSNPNLYWYRQAAGRGLQLLFYSVGIGQISSEVPQNLSASRPQDRQFILSSKKLLLSDSGFYLCAWSRQGNTEAFFGQGTRLTVV.

The chain recombines TRBV7-3 with TRBJ2-3; perhaps TRBD1 as D (6 bases). Germline V CDR1 and CDR2: SGHTA, FQGTGA. The V end was cut by 2 bases, the J end by 2 bases, with 11 bases between. The CDR3 is 15 residues long. In DNA form, the CDR3 reads TGTGCCAGCAGCTTACAGGGGCCAGACACAGATACGCAGTATTTT. It translates to CASSLQGPDTDTQYF.

The V gene is TRBV9, the J gene TRBJ1-2; TRBD1 matches 9 bases. V lost 5 bases to trimming and J lost 4 bases; unmatched junction nucleotides: 9. The V gene's germline CDR1 is SGDLS and CDR2 YYNGEE. The CDR3 extends over 15 amino acids. CDR3 region: CASSIRDRALYGYTF. In DNA form, the CDR3 reads TGTGCCAGCAGTATTCGGGACAGGGCACTCTATGGCTACACCTTC.

The rearrangement joins TRBV9 to TRBJ1-3; 8 bases line up with TRBD1. J lost 4 bases, V lost 4 bases, and 7 bases had no gene match. Germline V gene lookup returns CDR1 SGDLS and CDR2 YYNGEE. The CDR3 consists of 15 residues. The CDR3, as DNA: TGTGCCAGCAGCCCCCGGACAGGGTGGGGAAACACCATATATTTT. Encoded protein: CASSPRTGWGNTIYF.

The rearrangement links TRBV11-2 to TRBJ2-2; D is perhaps TRBD1 (6 bases). This CDR3 is built from 14 residues. The V end was cut by 5 bases, the J end by 5 bases, with 12 bases between. Looked up from germline, CDR1 is SGHAT and CDR2 is FQNNGV. The CDR3 sequence: CASSRDIWTGELFF. The CDR3 DNA follows: TGTGCCAGCAGCCGGGACATCTGGACCGGGGAGCTGTTTTTT.

This chain connects TRBV9 to TRBJ2-3; a possible D gene is TRBD2 (6 bases). The CDR3 totals 18 residues. Trimming removed 4 bases from V and 0 bases from J, with 21 bases in between. Per the germline V gene, CDR1 is SGDLS and CDR2 is YYNGEE. CDR3 in DNA: TGTGCCAGCAGCCCGGGAGCAGCGAAGACTACTAGCACAGATACGCAGTATTTT. It encodes CASSPGAAKTTSTDTQYF.

J is TRBJ2-4 and V is TRBV7-9, with 11 bases aligning to TRBD2. V trimming: 1 base; J trimming: 6 bases; junction bases outside the gene matches: 5. Germline V gene data show CDR1 as SEHNR and CDR2 as FQNEAQ (reference sequence). CDR3 length equals 16 residues. The DNA of the CDR3 is TGTGCCAGCAGCTTAGTAGCGGGGGGGCCCCGAAACATTCAGTACTTC. It encodes CASSLVAGGPRNIQYF.

The chain recombines TRBV21-1 with TRBJ2-1; TRBD2, as called in the table, went unchecked against the DNA. TRBV21-1 is listed as a pseudogene. The CDR3 runs to 16 residues. The CDR3 coding sequence is TGTGCCAGCAGCACTCGGGCCCGGGGAAATTACAATGAGCAGTTCTTC. It translates to CASSTRARGNYNEQFF.

This chain connects TRBV19 to TRBJ1-2; TRBD1 might be the D (6 bases). Germline assignment: CDR1 LNHDA and CDR2 SQIVND (reference sequence). This CDR3 comprises 15 residues. V gave up 2 bases and J gave up 4 bases, with 14 bases separating them. CDR3 DNA sequence: TGTGCCAGTAGTATACCCTGGACAGAATCCTATGGCTACACCTTC. It translates to CASSIPWTESYGYTF.

This sequence joins TRBV7-2 and TRBJ1-2; D perhaps matches TRBD1 (6 bases). The CDR3 is 14 residues long. V dropped 5 bases and J dropped 3 bases, with 13 bases sitting between them. In germline, CDR1 is SGHTA, CDR2 FQGNSA. The CDR3 DNA reads TGTGCCAGCAGCCCCGGGGGGACATACTATGGCTACACCTTC. Amino acid sequence: CASSPGGTYYGYTF.

The rearrangement joins TRBV5-1 to TRBJ2-5; 10 positions match TRBD1. CDR1 SGHRS and CDR2 YFSETQ come from the germline V gene. The CDR3 is 15 amino acids. J was trimmed by 1 base and V by 0 bases; bases with no gene match: 0. The CDR3 sequence: CASSLGQGAQETQYF. The DNA for the CDR3 is TGCGCCAGCAGCTTGGGACAGGGGGCCCAAGAGACCCAGTACTTC.

Turning to this clone: This sample also contains other DNA sequences that code for the same CDR3. The rearrangement links TRBV5-1 to TRBJ2-2; 8 bases are shared with TRBD1. Germline V gene lookup returns CDR1 SGHRS and CDR2 YFSETQ. V shed 4 bases, J shed 2 bases, and the junction held 4 bases outside the gene matches. This CDR3 has 15 residues. The CDR3 loop is CASSATGANTGELFF. Here the CDR3 DNA reads TGCGCCAGCAGCGCGACAGGGGCCAACACCGGGGAGCTGTTTTTT.

The chain employs TRBV28 and TRBJ1-5; TRBD1 matches at 7 bases. The junction had 3 bases not matched to a gene; V was cut back by 5 bases and J by 2 bases. The CDR3 length is 14 residues. The V gene's germline CDR1 is MDHEN and CDR2 SYDVKM. CDR3 DNA: TGTGCCAGCAGTCCGGGACAGCGCAATCAGCCCCAGCATTTT. Translated: CASSPGQRNQPQHF.

CDR3 coding DNA: TGTGCCAGCAGTCTAGGGAGGGCGACAGACTATGGCTACACCTTC. This sequence encodes CASSLGRATDYGYTF. V is TRBV7-9 and J is TRBJ1-2; D is possibly TRBD1 (5 bases). Germline lookup yields CDR1 SEHNR and CDR2 FQNEAQ (reference sequence). Trimming removed 6 bases at V and 3 bases at J, with 17 bases between. The CDR3 length is 15 residues.

This clone was recorded a few times. The chain carries TRBV6-6 and TRBJ2-2; possible D gene TRBD2, 6 bases. This CDR3 has 16 residues. Germline V gene data show CDR1 as MNHNY and CDR2 as SVGAGI (reference sequence). V was shortened by 1 base and J by 4 bases, with 13 bases between the two germline ends. The CDR3 nucleotides are TGTGCCAGCAGTTACTACGGGGGTGGACTCACCGGGGAGCTGTTTTTT. Its protein is CASSYYGGGLTGELFF.

V gene TRBV2 combines with J gene TRBJ2-5, with 8 nucleotides matching TRBD2. Germline CDR1 reads SNHLY; CDR2 reads FYNNEI. This CDR3 is built from 13 residues. With V trimmed by 7 bases and J by 4 bases, 5 bases remained unmatched. CDR3 residues: CASTRAGGETQYF. CDR3 nucleotide sequence: TGTGCCAGCACCCGGGCGGGGGGAGAGACCCAGTACTTC.

J is TRBJ1-2 and V is TRBV29-1; TRBD1 matches at 12 bases. The germline gives CDR1 SQVTM, CDR2 ANQGSEA. J lost 8 bases, V lost 3 bases, and 7 bases had no gene match. CDR3 length equals 14 residues. The CDR3 sequence: CSVDPGQGAKGYTF. CDR3 DNA: TGCAGCGTTGACCCGGGACAGGGGGCAAAGGGCTACACCTTC.

The chain has TRBV28 and TRBJ2-3; unclear D gene. This CDR3 spans 12 amino acids. V lost 0 bases and J 5 bases, leaving 3 bases between the germline ends. CDR1 MDHEN and CDR2 SYDVKM come from the germline V gene. CDR3 sequence: CASSLWRDTQYF. Here the CDR3 DNA reads TGTGCCAGCAGTTTATGGCGAGATACGCAGTATTTT. The complete variable domain, with remaining parts taken from reference TRBV28 and TRBJ2-3, reads DVKVTQSSRYLVKRTGEKVFLECVQDMDHENMFWYRQDPGLGLRLIYFSYDVKMKEKGDIPEGYSVSREKKERFSLILESASTNQTSMYLCASSLWRDTQYFGPGTRLTVL.